This is a list of T cell receptor beta chains from one sample in a study of T-cell memory formation after mild COVID-19. TCRdb re-analysed the 5' RACE reads in MiXCR, keeping a single row per CDR3 protein. The sample shows about 210,000 distinct CDR3 sequences, roughly 10% of them seen only once. Sequenced sample: PBMCs or a T cell subset sorted from them (not recorded which). These receptors all stem from a young man who had mild COVID-19 (a few samples of this study predate the infection). Cell type and time point are not known. The CDR3 runs from the conserved cysteine through the conserved F or W. The D gene is left open where the match is weak. Expanded clones are given a class, and other clones once, few, many or no size at all.

NA	TRBV7-9	TRBJ1-2	NA	TGTGCCAGCAGCTTAGTCGTGGGGGCCCCTAACTATGGCTACACCTTC	CASSLVVGAPNYGYTF
NA	TRBV7-9	TRBJ2-7	NA	TGTGCCAGCAGCCTCCGGGCCAGGGGAGTCGAGCAGTACTTC	CASSLRARGVEQYF
TRBD1	TRBV5-1	TRBJ2-5	many	TGCGCCAGCAGCTTGGGGCGCGGGACAGGGGAACAAGAGACCCAGTACTTC	CASSLGRGTGEQETQYF
NA	TRBV7-2	TRBJ2-1	few	TGTGCCAGCAGCCCCCGGAACCCAATAATCGATGAGCAGTTCTTC	CASSPRNPIIDEQFF
NA	TRBV4-3	TRBJ2-3	many	TGCGCCAGCAGCCGGCGGACTAGCACAGATACGCAGTATTTT	CASSRRTSTDTQYF
NA	TRBV18	TRBJ1-2	NA	TGTGCCAGCTCACCGCCGGGGGGAAGGAACTATGGCTACACCTTC	CASSPPGGRNYGYTF
NA	TRBV29-1	TRBJ2-2	NA	TGCAGCGTTGAAGGAAAGAACACCGGGGAGCTGTTTTTT	CSVEGKNTGELFF
NA	TRBV30	TRBJ1-2	NA	TGTGCCTGGAGTGTCCCGGGGTTTGGCGGCTACACCTTC	CAWSVPGFGGYTF
NA	TRBV7-2	TRBJ2-3	few	TGTGCCAGCAGCTTAGCCTTCGGGAGAAAAGATACGCAGTATTTT	CASSLAFGRKDTQYF
NA	TRBV7-3	TRBJ2-5	NA	TGTGCCAGCAGCCCGGGACACGCTCAAGAGACCCAGTACTTC	CASSPGHAQETQYF
NA	TRBV6-5	TRBJ2-7	NA	TGTGCCAGCAGTTACGGGTGGCAGGCGCCCTACGAGCAGTACTTC	CASSYGWQAPYEQYF
TRBD1	TRBV10-3	TRBJ1-6	NA	TGTGCCACCACCCGGGACAGGGGTGAACCCCTCCACTTT	CATTRDRGEPLHF
NA	TRBV3-1	TRBJ1-4	many	TGTGCCAGCAGCCGTTACACGGGGCGGGATGAAAAACTGTTTTTT	CASSRYTGRDEKLFF
NA	TRBV4-2	TRBJ2-1	few	TGTGCCAGCAGCCAGGGATTAGGGGGGGTAGACAATGAGCAGTTCTTC	CASSQGLGGVDNEQFF
TRBD2	TRBV4-2	TRBJ2-5	few	TGTGCCAGCAGCCAAGTGGCGGGGGGGCTGGTATTCGAGACCCAGTACTTC	CASSQVAGGLVFETQYF
NA	TRBV7-2	TRBJ2-5	few	TGTGCCAGCAGCTCTAAAGGTGCCAGGGGGGCAGAGACCCAGTACTTC	CASSSKGARGAETQYF
NA	TRBV7-2	TRBJ2-3	few	TGTGCCAGCACCTATAAATGGGGGGATACGCAGTATTTT	CASTYKWGDTQYF
TRBD1	TRBV6-6	TRBJ1-5	few	TGTGCCAGCAGTTACACGGACAGGGCAGAGCAGCCCCAGCATTTT	CASSYTDRAEQPQHF
NA	TRBV7-9	TRBJ1-2	few	TGTGCCAGCAGCCCCCCCCGCACCGATGGCTACACCTTC	CASSPPRTDGYTF
TRBD1	TRBV7-2	TRBJ2-3	many	TGTGCCAGCAGCTTATGGGGACAGATTACAGATACGCAGTATTTT	CASSLWGQITDTQYF
NA	TRBV11-2	TRBJ2-2	few	TGTGCCAGCAGCTTATTCTCTGGGGATCACGGGGAGCTGTTTTTT	CASSLFSGDHGELFF
TRBD1	TRBV29-1	TRBJ1-1	NA	TGCAGCGTTGAGGGGGACAGGGGAGGCACGAACACTGAAGCTTTCTTT	CSVEGDRGGTNTEAFF
NA	TRBV3-1	TRBJ1-2	few	TGTGCCAGCAGCCAAGACCCCCAGGTGCGGGGCTACACCTTC	CASSQDPQVRGYTF
NA	TRBV7-9	TRBJ2-3	few	TGTGCCAGCAGCTCCATGGCGGGGAGAGGCACAGATACGCAGTATTTT	CASSSMAGRGTDTQYF